This T cell receptor (beta chain) came from a study of metastatic and nonmetastatic thyroid tumors. Study as a whole: Repertoire comparisons spanned blood and tumor or nodule tissue from malignant and benign thyroid patients. Findings and limits, study-wide: In both blood and tumor samples, TCR beta diversity was reported significantly higher for malignant than benign nodules.

CDR3 length equals 15 residues. Germline CDR1 and CDR2: MDHEN and SYDVKM. In the original processing: Researchers built a distant-metastasis classifier for papillary thyroid cancer that drew on CDR3 differences across clinicopathological groups. With MiXCR, TCRdb reprocessed the PCR reads. TCRdb, not the original authors, processed these V and J calls. The sample consists of roughly 40,000 clones, 9% to 13% of them appearing once. This clone has at least ten counts. The target antigen is unknown. At one boundary the junction diverges from the germline segment, which might be a read error. Each patient went into thyroid surgery without having received any treatment.

Sequencing was done on a sample of blood. The V gene is TRBV28, the J gene TRBJ2-1; a weak D match, TRBD1 (6 bases). This receptor was obtained from a male donor with papillary thyroid cancer or a benign thyroid nodule (not recorded which). Some clones in this sample may be carry-over from other donors' samples. As DNA, the CDR3 is TGTGCCAGCAGTTTAAGGCAGGGGCTATTGAATGAGCGGTTCTTC. Residues: CASSLRQGLLNERFF.